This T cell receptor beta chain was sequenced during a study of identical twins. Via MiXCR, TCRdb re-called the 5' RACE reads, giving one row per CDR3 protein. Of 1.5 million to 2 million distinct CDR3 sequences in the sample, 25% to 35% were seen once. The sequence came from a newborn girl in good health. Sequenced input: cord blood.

The CDR3 reads CSAAVRRTLLYNEQFF. In DNA, the CDR3 is TGCAGTGCTGCCGTCCGCCGGACCCTTCTCTACAATGAGCAGTTCTTC. The rearrangement links TRBV20-1 to TRBJ2-1; D is uncertain. This CDR3 is built from 16 residues. Trimming left V 5 bases short and J 3 bases short, with 20 bases between. From germline, CDR1 is DFQATT and CDR2 SNEGSKA (reference sequence).